This T cell receptor beta chain derives from a study of beta chain features in type 1 diabetes. Sorting that relied on CD45RO/CCR7/CD25/CD127/CD95/CD27 yielded CD4+ naive, central memory, regulatory and stem cell-like memory cells. The entirety of the isolated RNA underwent reverse transcription, so expressed TCRB transcripts were sequenced. The assay was immunoSEQ multiplex PCR, and TCRdb's table has in-frame clones only and misses some. The sample yields around 430,000 clones, 30% seen once. Germline values: CDR1 SGHRS, CDR2 YFSETQ. The CDR3 runs to 14 residues. V was clipped by 0 bases and J by 3 bases, with 10 bases between them.

The TCR originated in a young man in good health. The sequenced material came from naive CD4+ T cells from blood. This chain links TRBV5-1 with TRBJ2-7; D gene uncertain. This chain's CDR3 is CASSLAGTYYEQYF. The CDR3 region has the DNA TGCGCCAGCAGCTTGGCTGGCACATACTACGAGCAGTACTTC. The full variable domain, in which reference TRBV5-1 and TRBJ2-7 provide the parts outside the CDR3, is KAGVTQTPRYLIKTRGQQVTLSCSPISGHRSVSWYQQTPGQGLQFLFEYFSETQRNKGNFPGRFSGRQFSNSRSEMNVSTLELGDSALYLCASSLAGTYYEQYFGPGTRLTVT.